The clone carrying this T cell receptor (beta chain) was counted ten times or more. Its antigen remains unknown. The data derive from a study of T cell repertoires in cytomegalovirus infection. Study as a whole: Public TCR beta signatures marked donors with CMV infection and the matching HLA. Study-level results: Clonotypes of TCR beta that were HLA-C-restricted and CMV-specific dominated the ex vivo response. Adding up the frequency of public TCR beta families identified people who carried CMV plus the relevant HLA.

In TCRdb, the reads were re-called with MiXCR into one record per CDR3 protein. Seen here are around 210,000 distinct CDR3 sequences, about 7% observed once, and the top ten hold under 7%. This CDR3 contains 14 residues. From germline, CDR1 is SGHTA and CDR2 FQGNSA. Between the trimmed V and J ends, which lost 1 base and 8 bases, there was a span of 14 bases. J is TRBJ1-2 and V is TRBV7-2, with unresolved D. The clonotype was recovered from a human donor in good health (CMV status not recorded). Some clones in this sample may be carry-over from other donors' samples. The sample comprised PBMCs. The DNA for the CDR3 is TGTGCCAGCAGCTTAGAAACTTCAGGCCGGGGCTACACCTTC. Translating it yields CASSLETSGRGYTF.